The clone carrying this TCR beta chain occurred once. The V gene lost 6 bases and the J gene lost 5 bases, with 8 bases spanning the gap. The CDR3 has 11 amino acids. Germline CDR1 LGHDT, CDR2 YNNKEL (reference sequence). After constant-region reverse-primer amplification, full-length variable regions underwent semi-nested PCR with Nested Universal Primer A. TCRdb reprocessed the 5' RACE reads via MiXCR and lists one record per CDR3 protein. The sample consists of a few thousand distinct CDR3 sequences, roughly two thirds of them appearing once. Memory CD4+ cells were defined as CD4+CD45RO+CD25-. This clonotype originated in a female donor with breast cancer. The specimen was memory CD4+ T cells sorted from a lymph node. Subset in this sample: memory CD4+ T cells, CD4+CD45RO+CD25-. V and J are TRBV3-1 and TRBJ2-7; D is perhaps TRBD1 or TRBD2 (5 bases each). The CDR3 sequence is CASRGTDEQYF. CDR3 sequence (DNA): TGTGCCAGCAGAGGGACGGACGAGCAGTACTTC.